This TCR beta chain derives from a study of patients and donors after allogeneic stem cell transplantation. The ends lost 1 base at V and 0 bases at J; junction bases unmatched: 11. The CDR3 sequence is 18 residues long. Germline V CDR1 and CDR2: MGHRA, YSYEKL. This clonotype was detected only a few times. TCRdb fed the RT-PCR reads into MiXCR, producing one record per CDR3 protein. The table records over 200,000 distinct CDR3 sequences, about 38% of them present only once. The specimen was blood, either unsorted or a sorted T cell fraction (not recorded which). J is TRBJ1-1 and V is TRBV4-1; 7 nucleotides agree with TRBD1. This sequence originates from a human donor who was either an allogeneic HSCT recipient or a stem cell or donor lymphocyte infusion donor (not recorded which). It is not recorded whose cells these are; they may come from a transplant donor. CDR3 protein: CASSQGAARGLMNTEAFF. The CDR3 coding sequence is TGCGCCAGCAGCCAAGGGGCTGCAAGGGGGCTCATGAACACTGAAGCTTTCTTT.